Sequencing of this T cell receptor (beta chain) was carried out in a study of tumor-infiltrating lymphocytes in primary liver carcinoma. Study outcomes and limitations: Whereas tumor region pairs overlapped more, tumor-adjacent and tumor-blood pairs overlapped less.

From unsorted bulk tissue weighing roughly 17-31 mg, DNA and RNA were co-extracted. TCR beta cDNA was made from 400 to 500 ng total RNA with a constant-region primer. Sequencing libraries for TCR beta derived from three nested multiplex PCR rounds that used slightly modified ARM-PCR. TRBV1-TRBV30 forward primers and a C-beta reverse primer were used in the first two PCR rounds, which each ran for 10 cycles. TCRdb fed the multiplex PCR reads into MiXCR, producing one record per CDR3 protein. The table lists about 190,000 distinct CDR3 sequences, around four fifths of them singletons. Per the germline V gene, CDR1 is MDHEN and CDR2 is SYDVKM. CDR3 size: 15 residues. A note on this clonotype: Its antigen is not identified. Germline is not matched at one junction end, which may reflect a read error.

The rearrangement uses TRBV28 and TRBJ2-5; tentative D call: TRBD1 (6 bases). Sequencing was carried out using tumor tissue from primary liver carcinoma. This clonotype was sampled from a man aged 35 to 55 with primary liver carcinoma and hepatitis B virus infection. Here the CDR3 DNA reads TGTGCCAGGAGTTCGAGCACAAAAATAGGACAGACGCAGTACTTC. It codes for CARSSSTKIGQTQYF.